This T cell receptor (beta chain) was sequenced during a study of tumour-infiltrating T cells in Burkitt lymphoma. Study as a whole: Patients covered every epidemiological subtype of Burkitt lymphoma. Survival, overall and progression-free, tracked with productive clonality. General study results and limits: Several public clonotypes recurred in numerous Burkitt lymphoma patients.

This clone was observed a few times. Its matching antigen is unknown. The germline V gene has CDR1 SNHLY and CDR2 FYNNEI. Trimming removed 4 bases from V and 10 bases from J, with 12 bases in between. This CDR3 has 12 residues. Assay: immunoSEQ multiplex PCR; the TCRdb copy retains only in-frame clones and omits some. The sample lists around 45,000 clones; around 30% were seen once. The rearrangement links TRBV2 to TRBJ2-3, with D perhaps matching TRBD1 (6 bases). The sequenced sample was tumor tissue. The receptor was derived from a human donor with Burkitt lymphoma. This CDR3 is CASSVEGGSQYF. In DNA, the CDR3 is TGTGCCAGCAGTGTGGAAGGGGGATCGCAGTATTTT.